The present T cell receptor beta chain was sequenced within a study of beta chain features in type 1 diabetes. Study information: All of the samples together had some 99 million sorted cells examined. Study observations and caveats: It was among patients, rather than healthy donors, that naive, central memory and Treg TCRB repertoires appeared more similar. PCR might show a preference for shorter templates, equally across patients and controls. There was a moderate but significant shortening of TCRB CDR3s in all four CD4+ subsets of Type 1 diabetes patients.

Of the isolated RNA, all was reverse transcribed, and so the sequenced material was expressed TCRB transcripts. Naive, central memory and regulatory T cell samples produced a mean of approximately 4 million reads. TCRdb keeps only in-frame clones here, not all; method: immunoSEQ multiplex PCR. The table shows about 260,000 clones, with over 20% occurring only once. This clone showed up just a few times. Its antigen is undetermined. Within the sample, other DNA sequences also encode this same CDR3. Germline V gene sequence: CDR1 SEHNR, CDR2 FQNEAQ (reference sequence). CDR3 length: 11 amino acids. The V end was cut by 5 bases, the J end by 5 bases, with 6 bases between.

The V call is TRBV7-9, the J call TRBJ2-5; no clear D. The sequencing sample was made of naive CD4+ T cells from blood. The receptor comes from a woman aged 40 to 50 with type 1 diabetes. The CDR3 sequence is CASSPLETQYF. The DNA for the CDR3 is TGTGCCAGCAGCCCCCTTGAGACCCAGTACTTC.